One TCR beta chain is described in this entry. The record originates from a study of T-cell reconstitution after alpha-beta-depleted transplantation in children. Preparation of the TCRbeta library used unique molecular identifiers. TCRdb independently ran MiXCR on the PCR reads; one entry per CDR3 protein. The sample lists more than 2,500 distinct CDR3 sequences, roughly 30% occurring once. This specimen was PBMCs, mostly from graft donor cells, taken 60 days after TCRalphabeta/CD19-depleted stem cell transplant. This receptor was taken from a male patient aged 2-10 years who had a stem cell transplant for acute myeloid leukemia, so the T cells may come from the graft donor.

The CDR3 DNA reads TGCGCCAGCAGCGCCAGGACAGGGTATGAGCAGTTCTTC. It yields the protein CASSARTGYEQFF. The chain combines TRBV5-1 with TRBJ2-1; 8 bases are shared with TRBD1. Germline-derived CDR1 and CDR2 are SGHRS and YFSETQ. The V segment lost 4 bases and the J segment 8 bases; nucleotides outside the gene matches: 5. CDR3 length: 13 residues. The full variable domain, with the rest looked up from reference TRBV5-1 and TRBJ2-1, is KAGVTQTPRYLIKTRGQQVTLSCSPISGHRSVSWYQQTPGQGLQFLFEYFSETQRNKGNFPGRFSGRQFSNSRSEMNVSTLELGDSALYLCASSARTGYEQFFGPGTRLTVL.